This TCR beta chain came from a study of metastatic and nonmetastatic thyroid tumors. All patients were treatment-naive before thyroid surgery. Authors' processing steps: A classifier of distant metastasis in papillary thyroid cancer was built from CDR3 differences (across clinicopathological groups). TCRdb re-called the PCR reads through MiXCR. The V and J calls and clone size come from TCRdb's table, not from the authors' own analysis. The table records approximately 22,000 clones, around 15% of them present only once. In its sample, this clone was seen many times. This CDR3 has 11 amino acids. Germline lookup yields CDR1 SEHNR and CDR2 FQNEAQ (reference sequence). V was cut by 4 bases and J by 7 bases, with 4 bases left in between.

This receptor was identified in a female donor with papillary thyroid cancer or a benign thyroid nodule (not recorded which). Some clones in this sample may be carry-over from other donors' samples. V gene TRBV7-9 combines with J gene TRBJ2-2; D gene ambiguous. Material for sequencing was blood. This chain's CDR3 is CASSSGGELFF. Here the CDR3 DNA reads TGTGCCAGCAGCTCGGGCGGGGAGCTGTTTTTT.